This TCR beta chain was identified in a study of blood T cells in healthy people across ages. CDR1 is PRHDT, CDR2 FYEKMQ, per germline (reference sequence). The CDR3 is 18 residues long. A second PCR, run for about 6 to 12 cycles, used a sample-barcoded 5' primer plus a J-beta primer mix. TCRdb itself ran the 5' RACE reads through MiXCR, one entry per CDR3 protein. The data show about 1 million distinct CDR3 sequences, with 40% to 45% seen just once and under 20% held by the top ten. This TCR was sampled from a woman aged 60-70 years in good health. The gene calls are TRBV13 and TRBJ2-5; 9 bases align to TRBD2. The better agreement between TRBJ2-1 and the DNA end casts doubt on the J call. Sequenced: blood. This chain's CDR3 is CASSLELGTSLGQETQFF. CDR3 in DNA: TGTGCCAGCAGCCTGGAGTTGGGGACTAGCTTAGGCCAAGAGACCCAGTTCTTC.